Listed here are 6 T cell receptor beta chains from one sample, sequenced in a study of circulating CD8 cells and anti-PD-1 response in melanoma. Sorting of live CD3+CD8+TCRalphabeta+ cells by PD-1 and/or TIGIT gave four subsets. TCR libraries were prepared from 15 ng of total RNA with the QIAseq Immune Repertoire TCR panel. TCRdb reanalysed the reads using MiXCR and keeps one entry per CDR3 protein. Of a few hundred distinct CDR3 sequences listed, about 6.7% are singletons. Sample: CD8+ T cells from PBMCs, taken at baseline or after one month of anti-PD-1 therapy (not recorded which). The receptors here all came from a human donor with melanoma.

On this clonotype itself: A much more abundant neighbour one base away suggests this may be a read error. The chain combines TRBV28 with TRBJ2-1; 10 bases align to TRBD2. The CDR3 sequence is 17 residues long. Per germline, CDR1 MDHEN and CDR2 SYDVKM. The CDR3 bases are TGTGCCGGCAGTTTACCTAGCGGGAGAGGGCACTACAATGAGCAGTTCTTC. Residues: CAGSLPSGRGHYNEQFF.

By its share, this clonotype is medium-sized (0.01 to 0.1%). The chain combines TRBV5-4 with TRBJ2-7; the D gene is possibly TRBD1 (6 bases). The germline CDR1 and CDR2 sequences are SGHNT and YYREEE (reference sequence). V was cut by 3 bases and J by 3 bases, with 16 bases left in between. This CDR3 has 15 amino acids. Here the CDR3 DNA reads TGTGCCAGCAGCTCGCAGGGGTCGGCTTTCTACGAGCAGTACTTC. It encodes CASSSQGSAFYEQYF.

This clonotype was counted a few times. The rearrangement uses TRBV28 and TRBJ2-1; D is undetermined. CDR1 is MDHEN, CDR2 SYDVKM, per germline. This CDR3 region has 14 residues. With 5 bases removed from V and 1 base from J, the gap between germline ends came to 9 bases. The CDR3 is CASSTRESYNEQFF. CDR3 bases: TGTGCCAGCAGTACCAGAGAATCCTACAATGAGCAGTTCTTC.

The rearrangement links TRBV6-1 to TRBJ2-4, with 7 bases lining up with TRBD2. J lost 0 bases, V lost 10 bases, and 24 bases had no gene match. The CDR3 is 20 amino acids. In germline, CDR1 is MNHNS, CDR2 SASEGT. The CDR3 sequence: CAIHSCNRGVKILAKNIQYF. CDR3 DNA sequence: TGTGCCATCCACTCATGTAATCGGGGGGTCAAGATTCTAGCCAAAAACATTCAGTACTTC.

In this sample, this clonotype is large. The chain employs TRBV29-1 and TRBJ2-3; the D is unclear. The germline CDR1 and CDR2 sequences are SQVTM and ANQGSEA. Trimming pared 2 bases from V and 4 bases from J, leaving 16 bases between. CDR3 length equals 15 residues. The chain's CDR3 is CSVEQGLSFPDTQYF. The CDR3 DNA follows: TGCAGCGTTGAACAAGGATTGAGCTTCCCAGATACGCAGTATTTT.

In this sample, this clonotype turned up a few times. The chain combines TRBV20-1 with TRBJ2-1; TRBD2 aligns across 8 bases. V lost 3 bases and J lost 0; bases outside the gene matches: 4. CDR1 and CDR2 (germline): DFQATT, SNEGSKA (reference sequence). This CDR3 contains 15 residues. The CDR3 DNA sequence: TGCAGTGCTAGGACCGGGACTAGCTCCTACAATGAGCAGTTCTTC. It translates to CSARTGTSSYNEQFF.